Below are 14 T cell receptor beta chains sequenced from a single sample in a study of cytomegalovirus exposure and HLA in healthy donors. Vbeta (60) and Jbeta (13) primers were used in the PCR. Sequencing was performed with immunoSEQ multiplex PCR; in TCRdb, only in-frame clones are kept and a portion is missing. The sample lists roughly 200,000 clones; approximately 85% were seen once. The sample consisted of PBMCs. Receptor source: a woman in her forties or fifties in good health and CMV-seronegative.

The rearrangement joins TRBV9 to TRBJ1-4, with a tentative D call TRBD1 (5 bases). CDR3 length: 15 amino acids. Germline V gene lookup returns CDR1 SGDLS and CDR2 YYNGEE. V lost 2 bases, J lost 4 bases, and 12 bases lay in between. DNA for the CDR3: TGTGCCAGCAGCGTTCAGGGTCTGGTTAATGAAAAACTGTTTTTT. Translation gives CASSVQGLVNEKLFF.

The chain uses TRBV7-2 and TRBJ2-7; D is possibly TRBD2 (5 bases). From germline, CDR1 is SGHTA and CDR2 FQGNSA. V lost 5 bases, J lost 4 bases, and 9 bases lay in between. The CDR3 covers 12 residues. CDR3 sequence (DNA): TGTGCCAGCAGCCTTACTAGATACGAGCAGTACTTC. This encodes CASSLTRYEQYF. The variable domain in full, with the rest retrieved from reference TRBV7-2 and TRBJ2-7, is GAGVSQSPSNKVTEKGKDVELRCDPISGHTALYWYRQSLGQGLEFLIYFQGNSAPDKSGLPSDRFSAERTGGSVSTLTIQRTQQEDSAVYLCASSLTRYEQYFGPGTRLTVT.

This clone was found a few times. The CDR3 spells CASSNSGTGAFNEQFF. CDR3 coding DNA: TGTGCCAGCAGTAACTCCGGGACAGGGGCGTTTAATGAGCAGTTCTTC. The chain employs TRBV28 and TRBJ2-1, with 10 bases fitting TRBD1. CDR3 length equals 16 residues. V shed 5 bases and J 7 bases; nucleotides not matched to a gene: 11. Germline CDR1 is MDHEN and CDR2 is SYDVKM.

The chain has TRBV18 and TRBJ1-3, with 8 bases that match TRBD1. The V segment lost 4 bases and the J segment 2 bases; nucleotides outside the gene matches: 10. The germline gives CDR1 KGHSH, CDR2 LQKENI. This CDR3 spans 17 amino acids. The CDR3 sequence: CASSRTSRGLTGNTIYF. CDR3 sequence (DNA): TGTGCCAGCTCACGCACCTCCAGGGGGCTGACTGGAAACACCATATATTTT.

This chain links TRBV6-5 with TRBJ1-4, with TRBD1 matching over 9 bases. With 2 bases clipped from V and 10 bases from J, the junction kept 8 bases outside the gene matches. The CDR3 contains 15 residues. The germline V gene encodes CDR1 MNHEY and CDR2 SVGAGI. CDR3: CASSYPRGQGGKLFF. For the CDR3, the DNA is TGTGCCAGCAGTTACCCTAGGGGACAGGGAGGAAAACTGTTTTTT.

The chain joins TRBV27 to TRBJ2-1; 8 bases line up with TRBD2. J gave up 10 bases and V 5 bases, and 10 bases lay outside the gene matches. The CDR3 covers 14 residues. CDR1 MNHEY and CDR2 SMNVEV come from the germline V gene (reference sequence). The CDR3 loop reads CASSLRTSLSEQFF. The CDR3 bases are TGTGCCAGCAGTCTCAGGACTAGCCTTAGCGAGCAGTTCTTC.

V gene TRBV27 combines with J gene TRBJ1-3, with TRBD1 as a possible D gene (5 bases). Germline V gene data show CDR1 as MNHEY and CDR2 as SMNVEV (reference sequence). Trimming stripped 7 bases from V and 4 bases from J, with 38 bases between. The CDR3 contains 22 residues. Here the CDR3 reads CASTYSYRRDLGGRATGNTIYF. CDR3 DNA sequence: TGTGCCAGCACCTATTCCTACCGCCGGGACCTCGGGGGTCGAGCGACCGGAAACACCATATATTTT.

This chain's CDR3 is CASSEWAATNEKLFF. CDR3 nucleotides: TGTGCCAGCAGTGAATGGGCAGCAACTAATGAAAAACTGTTTTTT. The V call is TRBV25-1, the J call TRBJ1-4; D is undetermined. This CDR3 spans 15 amino acids. Trimming cost V 1 base and J 0 bases, with 6 bases left between them. CDR1 is MGHDK and CDR2 is SYGVNS in the germline V gene.

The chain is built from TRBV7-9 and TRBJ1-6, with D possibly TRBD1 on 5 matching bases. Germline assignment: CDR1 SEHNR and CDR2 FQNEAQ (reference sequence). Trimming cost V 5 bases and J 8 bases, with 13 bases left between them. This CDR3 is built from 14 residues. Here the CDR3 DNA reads TGTGCCAGCAGCCAGGGAATTCGGGATTCACCCCTCCACTTT. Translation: CASSQGIRDSPLHF.

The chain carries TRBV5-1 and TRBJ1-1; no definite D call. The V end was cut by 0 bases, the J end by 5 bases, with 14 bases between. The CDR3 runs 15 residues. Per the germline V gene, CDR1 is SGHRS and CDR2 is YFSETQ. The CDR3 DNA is TGCGCCAGCAGCTTGGATGGAGGGAGAGGGACTGAAGCTTTCTTT. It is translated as CASSLDGGRGTEAFF.

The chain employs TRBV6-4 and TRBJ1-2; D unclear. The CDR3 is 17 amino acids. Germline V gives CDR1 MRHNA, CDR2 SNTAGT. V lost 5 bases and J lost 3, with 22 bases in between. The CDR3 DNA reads TGTGCCAGCAGTTTATTACTCGGGTCCCCGAGGGACTATGGCTACACCTTC. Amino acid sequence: CASSLLLGSPRDYGYTF.

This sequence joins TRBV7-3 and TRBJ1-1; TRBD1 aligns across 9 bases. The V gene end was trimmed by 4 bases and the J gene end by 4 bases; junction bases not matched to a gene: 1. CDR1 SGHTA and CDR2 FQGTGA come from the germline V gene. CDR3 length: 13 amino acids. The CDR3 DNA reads TGTGCCAGCAGCTCGGACAGGGGCACTGAAGCTTTCTTT. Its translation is CASSSDRGTEAFF.

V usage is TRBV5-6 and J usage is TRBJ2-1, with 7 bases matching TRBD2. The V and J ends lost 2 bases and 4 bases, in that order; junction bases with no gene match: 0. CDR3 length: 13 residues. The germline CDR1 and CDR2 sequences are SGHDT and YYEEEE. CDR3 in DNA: TGTGCCAGCAGCTTCGGGGGGTACAATGAGCAGTTCTTC. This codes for CASSFGGYNEQFF.

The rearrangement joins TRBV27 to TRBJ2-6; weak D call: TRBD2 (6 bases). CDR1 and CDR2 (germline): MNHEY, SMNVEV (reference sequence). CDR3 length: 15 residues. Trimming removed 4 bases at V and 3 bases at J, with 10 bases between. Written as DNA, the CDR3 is TGTGCCAGCAGTTCACCGGGACTTGGGGCCAACGTCCTGACTTTC. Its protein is CASSSPGLGANVLTF.